The clone carrying this T cell receptor beta chain was picked up one time. Its antigen is not known. These data are taken from a study of Ad26.COV2.S vaccination and SARS-CoV-2 variants. General study points: Comparability of non-spike TCR breadth was observed across vaccine and placebo recipients. Following vaccination, spike-specific CD8+ and CD4+ T cell responses reportedly exhibited substantial breadth.

The treatment was: some 19 received Ad26.COV2.S at low or high dose, single or two shots; about 5 received placebo; per-sample allocation not given. Sampling was performed 63 days after the first vaccine or placebo injection. Clones were sequenced by immunoSEQ multiplex PCR, and TCRdb holds only the in-frame ones, with some missing. The sample records 360,000 or so clones, 75% to 90% being singletons. The V end lost 4 bases, the J end lost 9 bases, and 16 bases lay between the germline ends. Germline CDR1 is MDHEN and CDR2 is SYDVKM. The CDR3 loop spans 15 amino acids. The clonotype was recovered from a person aged 18-60 years who received the Ad26.COV2.S COVID-19 vaccine or a placebo. The material was peripheral blood, obtained in a trial of Ad26.COV2.S vaccine versus placebo. V and J are TRBV28 and TRBJ1-6; no clear D. The DNA of the CDR3 is TGTGCCAGCAGTTGGGCATCCGAAGCGGGTTCACCCCTCCACTTT. Translating it yields CASSWASEAGSPLHF.